This entry lists 31 T cell receptor beta chains sequenced from one sample in a study of vaccination and CD4 T cells after COVID-19. The Oncomine TCR Beta short-read assay generated sequence data from the DNA of cultured CD4+ T cells. TCRdb passed the PCR reads through MiXCR, listing each CDR3 protein once. Seen here are about 20,000 distinct CDR3 sequences, approximately 80% observed once, and the top ten hold about 18%. Treatment reported: roughly 11-day PBMC culture with coronavirus spike peptide pools or control peptides (ViraFEST assay). These TCRs are of unknown antigen specificity. The source material was CD4+ T cells from blood, cultured in vitro, sampled after SARS-CoV-2 vaccination. All receptors come from a human donor who received a COVID-19 vaccine.

This chain connects TRBV20-1 to TRBJ1-1; D gene uncertain. Germline V CDR1 and CDR2: DFQATT, SNEGSKA (reference sequence). CDR3 length: 12 amino acids. V was trimmed by 4 bases and J by 1 base, leaving 7 bases between them. CDR3 in amino acids: CSAISANTEAFF. CDR3 bases: TGCAGTGCTATCTCTGCGAACACTGAAGCTTTCTTT.

This clonotype was seen only a few times. V and J are TRBV19 and TRBJ1-6, with TRBD1 matching over 7 bases. This CDR3 spans 16 amino acids. Trimming took 5 bases from V and 5 from J; bases not matched to a gene: 9. Germline-derived CDR1 and CDR2 are LNHDA and SQIVND (reference sequence). The CDR3 loop reads CASSVGGGVDNSPLHF. CDR3 nucleotide sequence: TGTGCCAGTAGTGTAGGGGGCGGCGTCGATAATTCACCCCTCCACTTT. The complete variable domain, with remaining parts taken from reference TRBV19 and TRBJ1-6, reads DGGITQSPKYLFRKEGQNVTLSCEQNLNHDAMYWYRQDPGQGLRLIYYSQIVNDFQKGDIAEGYSVSREKKESFPLTVTSAQKNPTAFYLCASSVGGGVDNSPLHFGNGTRLTVT.

This clonotype was counted a single time. The chain uses TRBV2 and TRBJ1-1; the match to TRBD1 covers 10 bases. The CDR3 length is 15 residues. V gave up 8 bases and J gave up 5 bases; unmatched junction bases: 11. In germline, CDR1 is SNHLY, CDR2 FYNNEI. The CDR3 protein is CASARGTGVMTEAFF. The CDR3 DNA sequence: TGTGCCAGCGCCAGGGGGACAGGGGTAATGACTGAAGCTTTCTTT.

This clonotype was detected a few times. The chain links TRBV2 to TRBJ1-2; the D is unclear. Germline CDR1 and CDR2: SNHLY and FYNNEI. V was cut by 3 bases and J by 3 bases, with 14 bases left in between. The CDR3 runs 15 residues. CDR3 in amino acids: CASSDRHSGDYGYTF. CDR3 coding DNA: TGTGCCAGCAGTGACAGACACTCAGGAGACTATGGCTACACCTTC.

The chain employs TRBV12-3 or TRBV12-4 and TRBJ1-3; no clear D. CDR3 length: 14 residues. The V gene lost 7 bases and the J gene lost 0 bases, with 10 bases spanning the gap. CDR3: CASNPGVSGNTIYF. CDR3 sequence (DNA): TGTGCCAGCAACCCCGGGGTCTCTGGAAACACCATATATTTT.

The chain recombines TRBV27 with TRBJ1-2; 8 bases match TRBD1. The CDR3 loop spans 17 amino acids. The V segment lost 0 bases and the J segment 2 bases; nucleotides outside the gene matches: 8. Germline CDR1 reads MNHEY; CDR2 reads SMNVEV (reference sequence). The CDR3 nucleotides read TGTGCCAGCAGTTTATCGCCTTCAGGACAGGGCAACTATGGCTACACCTTC. Residues: CASSLSPSGQGNYGYTF.

The rearrangement links TRBV2 to TRBJ1-6; D is uncertain. The germline V gene encodes CDR1 SNHLY and CDR2 FYNNEI. The length of the CDR3 is 12 residues. V lost 5 bases and J lost 8, with 7 bases in between. CDR3 protein: CASSSRDSPLHF. Written as DNA, the CDR3 is TGTGCCAGCAGTAGTCGTGATTCACCCCTCCACTTT.

The chain has TRBV28 and TRBJ1-1; 8 bases align to TRBD1. This CDR3 spans 13 amino acids. Germline assignment: CDR1 MDHEN and CDR2 SYDVKM. J was trimmed by 5 bases and V by 5 bases; bases with no gene match: 4. CDR3: CASSPRGPTEAFF. The CDR3 DNA sequence: TGTGCCAGCAGTCCCAGGGGGCCTACTGAAGCTTTCTTT. Filled out from reference TRBV28 and TRBJ1-1, the complete variable domain reads DVKVTQSSRYLVKRTGEKVFLECVQDMDHENMFWYRQDPGLGLRLIYFSYDVKMKEKGDIPEGYSVSREKKERFSLILESASTNQTSMYLCASSPRGPTEAFFGQGTRLTVV.

CDR3 loop: CASRGRDNSNEQFF. In DNA, the CDR3 is TGTGCCAGTAGGGGCAGGGATAATTCCAATGAGCAGTTCTTC. The V call is TRBV19, the J call TRBJ2-1; maybe TRBD1 (5 bases). The CDR3 runs 14 residues. Looked up from germline, CDR1 is LNHDA and CDR2 is SQIVND (reference sequence). The V end lost 6 bases, the J end lost 6 bases, and 15 bases lay between the germline ends. The full variable domain, in which reference TRBV19 and TRBJ2-1 provide the parts outside the CDR3, is DGGITQSPKYLFRKEGQNVTLSCEQNLNHDAMYWYRQDPGQGLRLIYYSQIVNDFQKGDIAEGYSVSREKKESFPLTVTSAQKNPTAFYLCASRGRDNSNEQFFGPGTRLTVL.

This chain uses TRBV2 with TRBJ2-7, with D perhaps TRBD1 or TRBD2 (5 bases each). CDR3 size: 14 residues. V was clipped by 6 bases and J by 0 bases, with 12 bases between them. The germline gives CDR1 SNHLY, CDR2 FYNNEI. The CDR3 region has the DNA TGTGCCAGCAGGTCCGGGACGAACTCCTACGAGCAGTACTTC. Amino acid sequence: CASRSGTNSYEQYF.

J is TRBJ1-5 and V is TRBV12-3 or TRBV12-4; D unresolved. The CDR3 is made up of 14 amino acids. V lost 8 bases and J 4 bases, leaving 15 bases between the germline ends. CDR3 in amino acids: CASSEAVKNQPQHF. CDR3 in DNA: TGTGCCAGCTCTGAGGCAGTGAAGAATCAGCCCCAGCATTTT.

In the case of this clonotype: A read error may account for a junction end that differs from germline. The rearrangement uses TRBV2 and TRBJ1-4; no definite D call. Germline V gene sequence: CDR1 SNHLY, CDR2 FYNNEI. The CDR3 length is 10 residues. CDR3 sequence (DNA): TGTGCCAGCAGGAATGAAATACTGTTTTTT. This translates into CASRNEILFF. Looking up the rest from reference TRBV2 and TRBJ1-4 gives the full variable domain: EPEVTQTPSHQVTQMGQEVILRCVPISNHLYFYWYRQILGQKVEFLVSFYNNEISEKSEIFDDQFSVERPDGSNFTLKIRSTKLEDSAMYFCASRNEILFFGSGTQLSVL.

The rearrangement links TRBV10-2 to TRBJ1-1; possible D gene TRBD1, 5 bases. Trimming left V 5 bases short and J 0 bases short, with 13 bases between. Looked up from germline, CDR1 is WSHSY and CDR2 is SAAADI. CDR3 length: 15 residues. CDR3 nucleotide sequence: TGCGCCAGCAGTAATCCGGGGCTGATGAACACTGAAGCTTTCTTT. Protein product: CASSNPGLMNTEAFF.

This clonotype was observed a single time. The J gene is TRBJ2-3, the V gene TRBV7-9, with TRBD2 matching 8 bases. The CDR3 is made up of 16 amino acids. Germline CDR1 reads SEHNR; CDR2 reads FQNEAQ (reference sequence). V lost 0 bases to trimming and J lost 1 base; unmatched junction nucleotides: 3. The CDR3 DNA reads TGTGCCAGCAGCTTAGCCTCGGGGGGGGGCACAGATACGCAGTATTTT. This gives the protein CASSLASGGGTDTQYF. The whole variable domain, remainder taken from reference TRBV7-9 and TRBJ2-3, is DTGVSQNPRHKITKRGQNVTFRCDPISEHNRLYWYRQTLGQGPEFLTYFQNEAQLEKSRLLSDRFSAERPKGSFSTLEIQRTEQGDSAMYLCASSLASGGGTDTQYFGPGTRLTVL.

The chain joins TRBV27 to TRBJ1-5; no definite D call. From germline, CDR1 is MNHEY and CDR2 SMNVEV (reference sequence). V was clipped by 6 bases and J by 2 bases, with 11 bases between them. The CDR3 is made up of 14 amino acids. CDR3 DNA sequence: TGTGCCAGCAGCAAGGACCGACGCAATCAGCCCCAGCATTTT. This codes for CASSKDRRNQPQHF.

The chain carries TRBV20-1 and TRBJ1-4; D gene uncertain. The V gene's germline CDR1 is DFQATT and CDR2 SNEGSKA (reference sequence). This CDR3 is 15 amino acids long. Trimming took 0 bases from V and 4 from J, leaving 12 bases between them. The CDR3 sequence is CSARDRAGLNEKLFF. CDR3 coding DNA: TGCAGTGCTAGAGATCGAGCAGGTCTTAATGAAAAACTGTTTTTT.

The chain joins TRBV19 to TRBJ1-1; D gene unclear. The germline gives CDR1 LNHDA, CDR2 SQIVND (reference sequence). This CDR3 contains 14 residues. Between the trimmed V and J ends, which lost 5 bases and 2 bases, there was a span of 12 bases. CDR3 nucleotide sequence: TGTGCCAGTAGTTCCTTGACATCCAACACTGAAGCTTTCTTT. This gives the protein CASSSLTSNTEAFF.

The chain links TRBV12-3 or TRBV12-4 to TRBJ1-2; 8 positions match TRBD1. CDR3 length equals 14 residues. J gave up 6 bases and V 5 bases, and 8 bases lay outside the gene matches. The CDR3 nucleotides read TGTGCCAGCAGTAAAACGGAACAGGGGGATGGCTACACCTTC. It encodes CASSKTEQGDGYTF.

This chain connects TRBV27 to TRBJ1-6; D remains ambiguous. CDR3 length: 14 residues. The germline V gene has CDR1 MNHEY and CDR2 SMNVEV (reference sequence). Trimming stripped 6 bases from V and 4 bases from J, with 10 bases between. CDR3 protein: CASSRYNYNSPLHF. CDR3 coding DNA: TGTGCCAGCAGCCGTTATAATTATAATTCACCCCTCCACTTT.

The chain carries TRBV20-1 and TRBJ1-2; D call uncertain. This CDR3 is built from 12 residues. The V end lost 1 base, the J end lost 4 bases, and 7 bases lay between the germline ends. Germline CDR1 reads DFQATT; CDR2 reads SNEGSKA (reference sequence). CDR3 protein: CSARGPLYGYTF. In DNA, the CDR3 is TGCAGTGCTAGAGGTCCCCTCTATGGCTACACCTTC.

This rearrangement joins TRBV10-3 to TRBJ1-2; the match to TRBD1 covers 7 bases. V gave up 8 bases and J gave up 7 bases; unmatched junction bases: 16. Germline loops: CDR1 ENHRY, CDR2 SYGVKD. The CDR3 spans 15 residues. CDR3 protein: CAIAIREGAPLGYTF. The CDR3 DNA is TGTGCCATCGCAATCAGGGAGGGGGCGCCCCTTGGCTACACCTTC.

The chain combines TRBV7-3 with TRBJ1-2; D not resolved. V was shortened by 1 base and J by 3 bases, with 15 bases between the two germline ends. CDR1 is SGHTA, CDR2 FQGTGA, per germline. CDR3 length: 16 residues. The CDR3 bases are TGTGCCAGCAGCTTAAAAAAAAAGGAGTCTTACTATGGCTACACCTTC. Its translation is CASSLKKKESYYGYTF.

The chain couples TRBV6-1 to TRBJ2-3; TRBD2 is a possible D gene (5 bases). V was shortened by 8 bases and J by 10 bases, with 13 bases between the two germline ends. The CDR3 totals 11 residues. Germline CDR1 is MNHNS and CDR2 is SASEGT. The CDR3 nucleotides are TGTGCCAGCTCTGGGCCGCGGGCGCAGTATTTT. This gives the protein CASSGPRAQYF.

J is TRBJ2-5 and V is TRBV20-1, with 14 bases that match TRBD2. The CDR3 is 17 amino acids. V lost 3 bases and J lost 4; bases outside the gene matches: 10. The germline CDR1 and CDR2 sequences are DFQATT and SNEGSKA (reference sequence). The CDR3 protein is CSASGETSGGAVETQYF. CDR3 nucleotides: TGCAGTGCTAGCGGCGAGACTAGCGGGGGGGCAGTAGAGACCCAGTACTTC.

The chain carries TRBV19 and TRBJ1-5; D gene uncertain. Per germline, CDR1 LNHDA and CDR2 SQIVND (reference sequence). The CDR3 runs 15 residues. Trimming cost V 4 bases and J 5 bases, with 15 bases left between them. The CDR3 loop reads CASSRGNRPDQPQHF. The CDR3 bases are TGTGCCAGTAGTAGAGGAAATCGGCCGGATCAGCCCCAGCATTTT. The complete variable domain, with remaining parts taken from reference TRBV19 and TRBJ1-5, reads DGGITQSPKYLFRKEGQNVTLSCEQNLNHDAMYWYRQDPGQGLRLIYYSQIVNDFQKGDIAEGYSVSREKKESFPLTVTSAQKNPTAFYLCASSRGNRPDQPQHFGDGTRLSIL.

The chain links TRBV7-2 to TRBJ2-4, with D perhaps matching TRBD1 (5 bases). With 5 bases removed from V and 6 bases from J, the gap between germline ends came to 11 bases. CDR3 size: 13 residues. In germline, CDR1 is SGHTA, CDR2 FQGNSA. CDR3 amino acids: CASSETALNIQYF. CDR3 bases: TGTGCCAGCAGCGAGACAGCCTTAAACATTCAGTACTTC.

This chain joins TRBV24-1 and TRBJ2-6; 10 bases align to TRBD1. The V gene end was trimmed by 2 bases and the J gene end by 0 bases; junction bases not matched to a gene: 3. The CDR3 consists of 18 residues. From germline, CDR1 is KGHDR and CDR2 SFDVKD. The CDR3 DNA reads TGTGCCACCAGTGATTCGGGGACAGGGGTCTCTGGGGCCAACGTCCTGACTTTC. It is translated as CATSDSGTGVSGANVLTF.

This clonotype occurred a few times. The chain joins TRBV6-2 or TRBV6-3 to TRBJ2-3; TRBD2 matches 10 bases. V shed 4 bases, J shed 9 bases, and the junction held 10 bases outside the gene matches. The CDR3 is 15 residues long. CDR1 is MNHEY, CDR2 SVGEGT, per germline. The CDR3 loop reads CASSSLAGGQITQYF. In nucleotides, the CDR3 is TGTGCCAGCAGTTCCTTAGCGGGGGGACAGATAACGCAGTATTTT.

The DNA for the CDR3 is TGTGCCAGAAGCTTGGGGACCTGCTCTGGAAACACCATATATTTT. This encodes CARSLGTCSGNTIYF. The J gene is TRBJ1-3, the V gene TRBV5-3; D is unclear. TRBV5-3 is noted as an ORF with a role that remains uncertain. With 0 bases removed from V and 0 bases from J, the gap between germline ends came to 7 bases. CDR3 length equals 15 residues.

The chain uses TRBV9 and TRBJ2-2, with no clear D. The V gene's germline CDR1 is SGDLS and CDR2 YYNGEE. This CDR3 contains 12 residues. V lost 4 bases to trimming and J lost 3 bases, with 4 bases between them. The CDR3 DNA is TGTGCCAGCAGCCCGCACACCGGGGAGCTGTTTTTT. Translation: CASSPHTGELFF.

The chain links TRBV19 to TRBJ1-4; D call uncertain. Germline assignment: CDR1 LNHDA and CDR2 SQIVND (reference sequence). Trimming removed 3 bases from V and 5 bases from J, with 7 bases in between. This CDR3 is built from 13 residues. The CDR3 sequence is CASSIRRNEKLFF. In DNA form, the CDR3 reads TGTGCCAGTAGTATCCGACGAAATGAAAAACTGTTTTTT. The full variable domain, its missing parts supplied by reference TRBV19 and TRBJ1-4, is DGGITQSPKYLFRKEGQNVTLSCEQNLNHDAMYWYRQDPGQGLRLIYYSQIVNDFQKGDIAEGYSVSREKKESFPLTVTSAQKNPTAFYLCASSIRRNEKLFFGSGTQLSVL.